The source of this T cell receptor (beta chain) is a study of sequential checkpoint blockade in melanoma. Study overall: 91 pretreatment tumor DNA samples were TCRβ immunosequenced.

This clone was found a few times. What it binds is not known. Clones were sequenced by immunoSEQ multiplex PCR, and TCRdb holds only the in-frame ones, with some missing. This sample has 2,000 to 2,500 clones, with 20% to 25% found just once. Treatment defined: randomized to nivolumab then ipilimumab (arm A) or the reverse (arm B). Trimming took 6 bases from V and 2 from J, leaving 17 bases between them. The CDR3 consists of 16 residues. The germline gives CDR1 MDHEN, CDR2 SYDVKM. Study findings and constraints: Patients with week-13 increases in T-cell fraction and clonality benefited about 30 times more often.

This TCR was sampled from a human donor with melanoma. The sequencing used tumor tissue (inferred from file names), collected from a patient given nivolumab and ipilimumab in sequence. V gene TRBV28 combines with J gene TRBJ2-1; no clear D gene. CDR3 bases: TGTGCCAGCAGCTACGGGTTGCCCCCCACCTACAATGAGCAGTTCTTC. It specifies CASSYGLPPTYNEQFF.